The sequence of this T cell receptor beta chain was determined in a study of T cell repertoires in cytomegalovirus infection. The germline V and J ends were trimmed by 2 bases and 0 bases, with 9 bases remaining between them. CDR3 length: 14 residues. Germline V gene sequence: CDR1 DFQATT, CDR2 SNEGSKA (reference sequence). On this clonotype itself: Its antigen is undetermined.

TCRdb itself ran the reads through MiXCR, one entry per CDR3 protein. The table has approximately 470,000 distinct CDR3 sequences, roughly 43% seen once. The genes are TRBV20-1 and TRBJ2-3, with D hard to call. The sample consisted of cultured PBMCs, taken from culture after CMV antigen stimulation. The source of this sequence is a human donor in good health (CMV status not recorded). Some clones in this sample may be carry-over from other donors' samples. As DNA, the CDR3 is TGCAGTGCTAGACCAGCGACTAGCACAGATACGCAGTATTTT. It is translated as CSARPATSTDTQYF.